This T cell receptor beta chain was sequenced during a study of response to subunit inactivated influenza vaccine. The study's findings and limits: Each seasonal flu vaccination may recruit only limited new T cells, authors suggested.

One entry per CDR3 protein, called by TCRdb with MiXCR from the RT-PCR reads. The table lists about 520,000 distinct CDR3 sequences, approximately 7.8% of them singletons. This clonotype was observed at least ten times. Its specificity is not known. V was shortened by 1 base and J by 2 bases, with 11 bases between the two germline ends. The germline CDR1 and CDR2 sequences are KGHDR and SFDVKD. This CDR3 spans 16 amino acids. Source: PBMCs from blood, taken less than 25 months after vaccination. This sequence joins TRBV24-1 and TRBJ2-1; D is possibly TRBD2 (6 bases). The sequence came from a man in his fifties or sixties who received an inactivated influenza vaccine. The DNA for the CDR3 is TGTGCCACCAGTGATTTTAGGGCGGGACCCTACAATGAGCAGTTCTTC. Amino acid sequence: CATSDFRAGPYNEQFF.